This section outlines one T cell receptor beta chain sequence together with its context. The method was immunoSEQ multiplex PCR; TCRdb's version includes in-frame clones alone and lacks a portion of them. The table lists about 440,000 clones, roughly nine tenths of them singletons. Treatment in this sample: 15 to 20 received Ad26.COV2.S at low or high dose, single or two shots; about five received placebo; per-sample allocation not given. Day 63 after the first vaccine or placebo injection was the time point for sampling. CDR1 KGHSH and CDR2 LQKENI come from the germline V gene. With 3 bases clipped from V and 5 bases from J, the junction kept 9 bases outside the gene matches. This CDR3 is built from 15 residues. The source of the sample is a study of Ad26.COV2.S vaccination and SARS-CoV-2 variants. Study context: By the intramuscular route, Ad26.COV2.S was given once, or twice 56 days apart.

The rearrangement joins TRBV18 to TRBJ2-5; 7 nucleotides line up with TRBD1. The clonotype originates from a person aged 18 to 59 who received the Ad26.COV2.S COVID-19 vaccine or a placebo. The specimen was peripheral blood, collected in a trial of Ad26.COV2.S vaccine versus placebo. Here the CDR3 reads CASSPYPTGTETQYF. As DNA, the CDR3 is TGTGCCAGCTCACCCTACCCGACAGGGACGGAGACCCAGTACTTC.